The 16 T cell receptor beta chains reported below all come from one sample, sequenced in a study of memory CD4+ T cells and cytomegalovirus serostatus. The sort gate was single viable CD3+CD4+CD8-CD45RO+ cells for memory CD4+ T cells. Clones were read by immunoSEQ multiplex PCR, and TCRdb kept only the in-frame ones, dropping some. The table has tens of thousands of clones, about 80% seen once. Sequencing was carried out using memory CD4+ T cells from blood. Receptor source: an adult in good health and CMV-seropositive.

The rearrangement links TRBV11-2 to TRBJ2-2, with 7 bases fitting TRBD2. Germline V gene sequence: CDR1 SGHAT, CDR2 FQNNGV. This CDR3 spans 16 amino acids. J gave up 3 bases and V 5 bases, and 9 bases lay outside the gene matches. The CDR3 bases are TGTGCCAGCAGCCTAGGGACTATTAGTCACACCGGGGAGCTGTTTTTT. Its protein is CASSLGTISHTGELFF.

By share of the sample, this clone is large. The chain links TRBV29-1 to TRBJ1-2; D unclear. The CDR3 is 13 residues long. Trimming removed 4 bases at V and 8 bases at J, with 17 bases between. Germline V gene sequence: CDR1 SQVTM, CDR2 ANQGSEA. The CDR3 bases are TGCAGCGTTGTTCATTCTAAAGAGCTAGGCTACACCTTC. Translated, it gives CSVVHSKELGYTF.

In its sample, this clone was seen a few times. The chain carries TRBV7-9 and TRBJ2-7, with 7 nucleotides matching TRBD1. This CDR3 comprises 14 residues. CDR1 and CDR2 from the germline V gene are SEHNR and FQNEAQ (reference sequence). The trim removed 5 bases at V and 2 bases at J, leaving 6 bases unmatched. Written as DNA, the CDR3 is TGTGCCAGCAGCCCTCTTGGGACAGCCTACGAGCAGTACTTC. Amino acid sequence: CASSPLGTAYEQYF.

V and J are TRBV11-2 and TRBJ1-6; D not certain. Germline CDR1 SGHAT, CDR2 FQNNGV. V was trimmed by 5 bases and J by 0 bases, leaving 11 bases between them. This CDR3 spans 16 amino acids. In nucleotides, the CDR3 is TGTGCCAGCAGCATTGGGCCTAGCTCCTATAATTCACCCCTCCACTTT. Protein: CASSIGPSSYNSPLHF.

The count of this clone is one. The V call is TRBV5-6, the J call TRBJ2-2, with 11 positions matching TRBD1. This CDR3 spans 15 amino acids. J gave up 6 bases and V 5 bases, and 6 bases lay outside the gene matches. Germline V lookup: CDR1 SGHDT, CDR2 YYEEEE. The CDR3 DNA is TGTGCCAGCAGGGCGGACAGGGGGCTGTCCGGGGAGCTGTTTTTT. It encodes CASRADRGLSGELFF. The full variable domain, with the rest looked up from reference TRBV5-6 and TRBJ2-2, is DAGVTQSPTHLIKTRGQQVTLRCSPKSGHDTVSWYQQALGQGPQFIFQYYEEEERQRGNFPDRFSGHQFPNYSSELNVNALLLGDSALYLCASRADRGLSGELFFGEGSRLTVL.

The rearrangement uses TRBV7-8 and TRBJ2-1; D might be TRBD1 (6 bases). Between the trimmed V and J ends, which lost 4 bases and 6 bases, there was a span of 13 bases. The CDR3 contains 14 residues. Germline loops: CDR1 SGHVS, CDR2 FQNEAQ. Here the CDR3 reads CASSSYREANEQFF. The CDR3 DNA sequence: TGTGCCAGCAGCTCATACAGGGAAGCCAATGAGCAGTTCTTC.

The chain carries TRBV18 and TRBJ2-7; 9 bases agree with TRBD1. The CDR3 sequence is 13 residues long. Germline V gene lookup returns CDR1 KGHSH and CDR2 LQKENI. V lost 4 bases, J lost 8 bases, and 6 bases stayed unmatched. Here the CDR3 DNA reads TGTGCCAGCTCACTAGGACAGGGGAGCCAGCAGTACTTC. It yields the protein CASSLGQGSQQYF.

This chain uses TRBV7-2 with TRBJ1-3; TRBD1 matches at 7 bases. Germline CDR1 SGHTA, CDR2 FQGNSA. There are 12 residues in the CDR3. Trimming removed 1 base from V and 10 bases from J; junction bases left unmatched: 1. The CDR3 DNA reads TGTGCCAGCAGCTTAGGACAGGGAACCATATATTTT. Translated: CASSLGQGTIYF.

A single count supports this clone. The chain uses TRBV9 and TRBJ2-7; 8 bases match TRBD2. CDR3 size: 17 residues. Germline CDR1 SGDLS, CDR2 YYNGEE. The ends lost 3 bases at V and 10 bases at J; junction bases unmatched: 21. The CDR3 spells CASSANPLSGSGAYQYF. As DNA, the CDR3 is TGTGCCAGCAGCGCTAACCCTCTGAGCGGGAGTGGGGCCTACCAGTACTTC. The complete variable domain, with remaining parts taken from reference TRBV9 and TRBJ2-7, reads DSGVTQTPKHLITATGQRVTLRCSPRSGDLSVYWYQQSLDQGLQFLIQYYNGEERAKGNILERFSAQQFPDLHSELNLSSLELGDSALYFCASSANPLSGSGAYQYFGPGTRLTVT.

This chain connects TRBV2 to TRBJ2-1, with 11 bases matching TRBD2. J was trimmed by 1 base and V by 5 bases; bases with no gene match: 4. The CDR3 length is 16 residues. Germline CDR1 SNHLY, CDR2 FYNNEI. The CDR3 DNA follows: TGTGCCAGCAGTCCGTTAGCGGGAGGGTCCTACAATGAGCAGTTCTTC. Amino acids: CASSPLAGGSYNEQFF.

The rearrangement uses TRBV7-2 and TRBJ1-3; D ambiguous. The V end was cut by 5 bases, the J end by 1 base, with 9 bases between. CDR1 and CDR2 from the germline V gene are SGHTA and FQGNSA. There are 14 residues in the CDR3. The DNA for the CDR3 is TGTGCCAGCAGCCTCAGAGAGTCTGGAAACACCATATATTTT. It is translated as CASSLRESGNTIYF.

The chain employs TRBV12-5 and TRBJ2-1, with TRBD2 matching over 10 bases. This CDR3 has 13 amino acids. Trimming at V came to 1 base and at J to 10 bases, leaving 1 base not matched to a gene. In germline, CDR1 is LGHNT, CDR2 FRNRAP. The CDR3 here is CASGLGGLAEQFF. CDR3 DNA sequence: TGTGCTAGTGGTTTGGGGGGACTAGCGGAGCAGTTCTTC.

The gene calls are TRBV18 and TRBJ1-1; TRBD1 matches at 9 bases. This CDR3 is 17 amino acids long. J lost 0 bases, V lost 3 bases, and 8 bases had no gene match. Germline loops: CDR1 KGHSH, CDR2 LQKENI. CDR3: CASSPAGTGYMNTEAFF. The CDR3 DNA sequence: TGTGCCAGCTCACCGGCAGGGACAGGGTACATGAACACTGAAGCTTTCTTT.

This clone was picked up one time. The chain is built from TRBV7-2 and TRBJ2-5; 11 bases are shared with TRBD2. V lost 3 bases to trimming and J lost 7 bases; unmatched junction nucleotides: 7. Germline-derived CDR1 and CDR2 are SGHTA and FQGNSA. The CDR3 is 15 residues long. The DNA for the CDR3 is TGTGCCAGCAGCTTGACTAGCGGGACAAGAACGACCCAGTACTTC. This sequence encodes CASSLTSGTRTTQYF.

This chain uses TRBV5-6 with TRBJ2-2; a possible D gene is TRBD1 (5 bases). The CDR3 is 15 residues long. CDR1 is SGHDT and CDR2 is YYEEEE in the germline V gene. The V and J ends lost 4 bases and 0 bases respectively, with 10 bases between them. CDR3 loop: CASSGAGPNTGELFF. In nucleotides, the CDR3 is TGTGCCAGCAGCGGGGCCGGGCCGAACACCGGGGAGCTGTTTTTT.

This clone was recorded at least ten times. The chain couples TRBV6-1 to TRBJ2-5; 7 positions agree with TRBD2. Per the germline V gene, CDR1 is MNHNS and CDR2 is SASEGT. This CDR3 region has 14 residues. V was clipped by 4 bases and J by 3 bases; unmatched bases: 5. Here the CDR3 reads CASSAGTNKETQYF. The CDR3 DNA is TGTGCCAGCAGTGCCGGGACTAATAAAGAGACCCAGTACTTC.